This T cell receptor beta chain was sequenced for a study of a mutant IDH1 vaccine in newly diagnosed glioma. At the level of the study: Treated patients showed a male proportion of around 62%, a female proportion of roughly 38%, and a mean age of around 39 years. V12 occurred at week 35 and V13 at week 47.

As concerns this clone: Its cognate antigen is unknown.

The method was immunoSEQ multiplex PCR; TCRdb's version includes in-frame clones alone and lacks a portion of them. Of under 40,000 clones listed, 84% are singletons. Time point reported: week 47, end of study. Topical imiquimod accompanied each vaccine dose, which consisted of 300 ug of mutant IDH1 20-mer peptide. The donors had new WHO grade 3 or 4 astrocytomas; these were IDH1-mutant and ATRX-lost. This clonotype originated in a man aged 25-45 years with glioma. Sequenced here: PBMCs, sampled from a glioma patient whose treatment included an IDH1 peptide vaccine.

The CDR3 nucleotides read TGCGCCAGCAGTGCGTCCGGGACAAGCTACGAGCAGTACTTC. Protein sequence: CASSASGTSYEQYF. This chain links TRBV10-1 with TRBJ2-7; possible D gene TRBD1, 6 bases. Germline CDR1 and CDR2: WNHNN and SYGVQD (reference sequence). The CDR3 length is 14 residues. Trimming removed 4 bases from V and 3 bases from J, with 13 bases in between.